This TCR beta chain emerged from a study of patients and donors after allogeneic stem cell transplantation. V dropped 6 bases and J dropped 5 bases, with 10 bases sitting between them. The CDR3 length is 12 residues. Looked up from germline, CDR1 is LNHDA and CDR2 is SQIVND (reference sequence). One entry per CDR3 protein, called by TCRdb with MiXCR from the RT-PCR reads. The sample consists of about 110,000 distinct CDR3 sequences, 35% of them appearing once. V usage is TRBV19 and J usage is TRBJ1-2; D possibly corresponds to TRBD1 (6 bases). Sequenced material: blood, either unsorted or a sorted T cell fraction (not recorded which). The clonotype was recovered from a human donor who was either an allogeneic HSCT recipient or a stem cell or donor lymphocyte infusion donor (not recorded which). It is not recorded whose cells these are; they may come from a transplant donor. The CDR3 DNA sequence: TGTGCCAGTAGCTGGACAGAGTATGGCTACACCTTC. Encoded protein: CASSWTEYGYTF.